This TCR beta chain was retrieved from a study of T cell clonality in common variable immunodeficiency. Reduced serum IgG, IgA and/or IgM plus specific antibody deficiency defined CVID. Study observations and caveats: Common variable immunodeficiency TCR beta sequences reportedly had fewer deletions and N-nucleotide insertions. Compared with healthy controls, CVID subjects showed increased TCRbeta clonality, mostly in about a third.

Germline V gene data show CDR1 as SGHRS and CDR2 as YFSETQ. V lost 6 bases to trimming and J lost 0 bases, with 6 bases between them. This CDR3 region has 13 residues. Assay used: immunoSEQ multiplex PCR; TCRdb lists only in-frame clones, some missing. The table lists roughly 25,000 clones, with no singletons. This clone has a count of ten or more. Its specificity is unknown. The sequenced fragment ends 3 residues before the CDR3 boundary, so the rest is inferred from the germline J gene. Sequenced material: peripheral blood mononuclear cells. The TCR comes from a human donor with common variable immunodeficiency. The V call is TRBV5-1, the J call TRBJ2-2, with a weak D call TRBD2 (5 bases). The sequenced part of the CDR3 DNA is TGCGCCAGCAACGGGGCGAACACCGGGGAG. It is translated as CASNGANTGE. From start to end, the CDR3 is CASNGANTGELFF.